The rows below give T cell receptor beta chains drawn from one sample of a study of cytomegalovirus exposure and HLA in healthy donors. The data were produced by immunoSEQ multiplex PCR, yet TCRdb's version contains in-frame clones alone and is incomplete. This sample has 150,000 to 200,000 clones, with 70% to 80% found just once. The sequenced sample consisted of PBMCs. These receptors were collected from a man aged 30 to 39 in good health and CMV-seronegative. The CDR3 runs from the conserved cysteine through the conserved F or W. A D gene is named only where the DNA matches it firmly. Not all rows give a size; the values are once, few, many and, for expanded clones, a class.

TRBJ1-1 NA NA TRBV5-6 TGTGCCAGCAGCTTGGGGGGGCTGGGCACTGAAGCTTTCTTT CASSLGGLGTEAFF
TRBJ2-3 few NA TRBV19 TGTGCCAGTAGTACGGGGGGCACAGATACGCAGTATTTT CASSTGGTDTQYF
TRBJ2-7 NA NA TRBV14 TGTGCCAGCTTGATTCGCACGGTTCTCCAGGCGAGACAGTACTTC CASLIRTVLQARQYF
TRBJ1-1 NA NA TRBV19 TGTGCCAGTAGTATAGACCAGGTTAACACTGAAGCTTTCTTT CASSIDQVNTEAFF
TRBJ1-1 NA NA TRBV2 TGTGCCAGCGGGAGGGGGGGGGACACTGAAGCTTTCTTT CASGRGGDTEAFF
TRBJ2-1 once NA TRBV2 TGTGCCAGCAGCCAAGCCAGGGGGGACAACAATGAGCAGTTCTTC CASSQARGDNNEQFF
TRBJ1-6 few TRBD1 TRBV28 TGTGCCAGCAGTTCGGGACAGGGAAATAATTCACCCCTCCACTTT CASSSGQGNNSPLHF
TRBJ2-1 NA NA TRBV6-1 TGTGCCAGCAGTGATACTACGGGTACCTACAATGAGCAGTTCTTC CASSDTTGTYNEQFF
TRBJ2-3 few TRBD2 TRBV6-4 TGTGCCAGCAGTGACTCGAGTCCCGGGTCTAGCGGGAGTGATACGCAGTATTTT CASSDSSPGSSGSDTQYF
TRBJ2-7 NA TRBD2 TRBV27 TGTGCCAGCAGCCATGGGGAGGGACTAGCGCTCTACGAGCAGTACTTC CASSHGEGLALYEQYF
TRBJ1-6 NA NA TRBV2 TGTGCCAGCACTCAACCCGCCGGGTCATTGTATTCACCCCTCCACTTT CASTQPAGSLYSPLHF
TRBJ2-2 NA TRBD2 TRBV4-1 TGCGCCAGCAGCTTGTTAGCGGGGCCGGACACCGGGGAGCTGTTTTTT CASSLLAGPDTGELFF
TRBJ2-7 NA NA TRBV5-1 TGCGCCAGCAGCTTGGATTTGCCGGGGTCCTACGAGCAGTACTTC CASSLDLPGSYEQYF
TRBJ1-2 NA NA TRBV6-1 TGTGCCAGCAACGTTCCGGGGTTAGGGTCTGGCTACACCTTC CASNVPGLGSGYTF
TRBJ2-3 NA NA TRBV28 TGTGCCAGCAATGGGGGCAGTAGTAGCACAGATACGCAGTATTTT CASNGGSSSTDTQYF
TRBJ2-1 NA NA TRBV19 TGTGCCAGTAGTATCGACAGGATCAATGAGCAGTTCTTC CASSIDRINEQFF
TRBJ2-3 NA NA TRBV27 TGTGCCAGCAGTTTAACCGGGACTTCTAGCACAGATACGCAGTATTTT CASSLTGTSSTDTQYF
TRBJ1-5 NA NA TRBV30 TGTGCCTGGGATTCAGGGGCGACTCAGCCCCAGCATTTT CAWDSGATQPQHF
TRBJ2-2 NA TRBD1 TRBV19 TGTGCCAGTAGCCCCTGGCAGGGGGCCGGGGAGCTGTTTTTT CASSPWQGAGELFF
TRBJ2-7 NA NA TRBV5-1 TGCGCCAGCAGCTTGGGAGGGTCTGATACCTACGAGCAGTACTTC CASSLGGSDTYEQYF
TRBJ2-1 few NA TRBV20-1 TGCAGTGCTAGAGCCGGCAGGGGCGGATTCTTC CSARAGRGGFF
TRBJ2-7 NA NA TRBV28 TGTGCCAGCAGCCTGGGGGCCATGACGATCACCTACGAGCAGTACTTC CASSLGAMTITYEQYF
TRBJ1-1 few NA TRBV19 TGTGCCAGTAGTCTCCGACAGAACATGAACACTGAAGCTTTCTTT CASSLRQNMNTEAFF
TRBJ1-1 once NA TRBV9 TGTGCCAGCAGCGTAGGAGGGTTCACTGAAGCTTTCTTT CASSVGGFTEAFF
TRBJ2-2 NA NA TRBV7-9 TGTGCCAGCAGCTTAGATTTCTGGCAGGGCGACACCGGGGAGCTGTTTTTT CASSLDFWQGDTGELFF
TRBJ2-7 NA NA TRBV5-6 TGTGCCAGCAGCTACCAGGGTTCCTACGAGCAGTACTTC CASSYQGSYEQYF
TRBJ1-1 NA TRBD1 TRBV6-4 TGTGCCAGCAGTGTTAACAGGGGGACGAACACTGAAGCTTTCTTT CASSVNRGTNTEAFF